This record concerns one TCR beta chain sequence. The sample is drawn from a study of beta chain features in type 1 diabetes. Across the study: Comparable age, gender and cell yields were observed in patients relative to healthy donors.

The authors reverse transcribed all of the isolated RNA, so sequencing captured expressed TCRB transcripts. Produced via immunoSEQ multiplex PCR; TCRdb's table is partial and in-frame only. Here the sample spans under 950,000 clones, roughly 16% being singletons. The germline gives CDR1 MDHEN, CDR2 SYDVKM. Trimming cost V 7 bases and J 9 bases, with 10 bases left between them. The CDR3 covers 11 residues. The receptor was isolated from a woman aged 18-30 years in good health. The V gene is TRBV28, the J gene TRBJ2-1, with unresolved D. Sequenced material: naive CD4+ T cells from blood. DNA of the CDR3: TGTGCCAGCACCTCGGCGATTGAGCAGTTCTTC. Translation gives CASTSAIEQFF.